This T cell receptor beta chain is from a study of T-cell memory formation after mild COVID-19. This CDR3 is built from 14 residues. Germline V gives CDR1 SGHRS, CDR2 YFSETQ. Trimming cost V 4 bases and J 5 bases; bases outside gene matches: 5. Each CDR3 protein is one row after TCRdb ran MiXCR on the 5' RACE reads. Of around 430,000 distinct CDR3 sequences in the sample, 16% were seen once. A few counts support this clonotype. The clonotype originates from a man aged 18 to 29 who had mild COVID-19 (a few samples of this study predate the infection). Cell type and time point are not known. The V and J genes are TRBV5-1 and TRBJ2-5, with 10 bases lining up with TRBD1. The sequenced sample consisted of PBMCs or a T cell subset sorted from them (not recorded which). DNA for the CDR3: TGCGCCAGCAGCCACGGGACAGGGGTTGAGACCCAGTACTTC. It yields the protein CASSHGTGVETQYF.